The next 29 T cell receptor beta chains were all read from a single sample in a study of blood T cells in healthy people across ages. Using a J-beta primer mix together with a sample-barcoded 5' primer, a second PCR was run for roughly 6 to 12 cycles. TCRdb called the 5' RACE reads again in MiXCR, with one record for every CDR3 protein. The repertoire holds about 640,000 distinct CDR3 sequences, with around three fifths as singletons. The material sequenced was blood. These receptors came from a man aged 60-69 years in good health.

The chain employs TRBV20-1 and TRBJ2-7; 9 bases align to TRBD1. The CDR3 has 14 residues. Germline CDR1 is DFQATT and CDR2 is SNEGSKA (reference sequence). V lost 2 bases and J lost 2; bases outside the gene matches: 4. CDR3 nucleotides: TGCAGTGCTAGAAAGGGACAGGGAACCTACGAGCAGTACTTC. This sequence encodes CSARKGQGTYEQYF.

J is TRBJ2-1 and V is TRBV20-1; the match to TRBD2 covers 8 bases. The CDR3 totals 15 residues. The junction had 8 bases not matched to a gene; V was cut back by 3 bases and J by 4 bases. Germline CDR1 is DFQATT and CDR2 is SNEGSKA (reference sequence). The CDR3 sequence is CSASRVGGGYNEQFF. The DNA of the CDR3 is TGCAGTGCTAGCCGGGTCGGCGGGGGGTACAATGAGCAGTTCTTC.

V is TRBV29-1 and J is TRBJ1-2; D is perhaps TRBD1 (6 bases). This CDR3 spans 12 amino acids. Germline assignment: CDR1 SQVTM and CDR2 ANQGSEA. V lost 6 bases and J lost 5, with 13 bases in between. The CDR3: CSVTRGGYGYTF. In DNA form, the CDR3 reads TGCAGCGTGACTAGAGGGGGATATGGCTACACCTTC.

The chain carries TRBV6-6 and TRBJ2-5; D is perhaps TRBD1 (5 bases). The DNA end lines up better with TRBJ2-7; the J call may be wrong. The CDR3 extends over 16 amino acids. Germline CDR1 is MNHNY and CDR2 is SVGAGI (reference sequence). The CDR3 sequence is CASSPPNRQGLYEQYF. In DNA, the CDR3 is TGTGCCAGCAGTCCACCCAACAGGCAGGGCTTGTACGAGCAGTACTTC.

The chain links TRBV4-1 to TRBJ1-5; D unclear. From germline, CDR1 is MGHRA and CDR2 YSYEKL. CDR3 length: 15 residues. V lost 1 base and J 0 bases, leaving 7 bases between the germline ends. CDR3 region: CASSQARLSNQPQHF. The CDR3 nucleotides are TGCGCCAGCAGCCAAGCCCGTCTTAGCAATCAGCCCCAGCATTTT.

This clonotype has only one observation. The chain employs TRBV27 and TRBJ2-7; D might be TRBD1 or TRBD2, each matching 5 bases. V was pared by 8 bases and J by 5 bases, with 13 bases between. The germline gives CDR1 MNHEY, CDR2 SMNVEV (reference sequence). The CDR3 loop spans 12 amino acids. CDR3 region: CASWGGHDEQYF. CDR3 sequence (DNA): TGTGCCAGCTGGGGCGGGCACGACGAGCAGTACTTC.

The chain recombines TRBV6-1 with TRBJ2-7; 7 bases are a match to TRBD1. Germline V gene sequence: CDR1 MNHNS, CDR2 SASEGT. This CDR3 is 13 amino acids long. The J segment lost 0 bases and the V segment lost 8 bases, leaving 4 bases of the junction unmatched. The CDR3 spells CASGDSHSYEQYF. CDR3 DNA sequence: TGTGCCAGCGGGGACAGTCACTCCTACGAGCAGTACTTC.

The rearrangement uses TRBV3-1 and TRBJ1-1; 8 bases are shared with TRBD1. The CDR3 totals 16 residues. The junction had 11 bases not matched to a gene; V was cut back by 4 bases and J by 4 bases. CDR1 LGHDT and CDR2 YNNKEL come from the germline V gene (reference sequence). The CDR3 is CASSPSGRGLGTEAFF. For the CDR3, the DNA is TGTGCCAGCAGCCCTAGCGGCAGGGGGCTAGGCACTGAAGCTTTCTTT.

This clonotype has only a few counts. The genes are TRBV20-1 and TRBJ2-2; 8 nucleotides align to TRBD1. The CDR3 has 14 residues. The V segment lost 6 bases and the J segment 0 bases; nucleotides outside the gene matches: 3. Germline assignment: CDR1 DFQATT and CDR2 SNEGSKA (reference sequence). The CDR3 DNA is TGCAGTGCCCGGACAGGGACGAACACCGGGGAGCTGTTTTTT. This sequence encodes CSARTGTNTGELFF.

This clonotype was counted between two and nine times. CDR3 residues: CASSPDSYIGFF. In DNA, the CDR3 is TGTGCCAGCTCGCCGGACTCCTATATTGGGTTCTTC. V and J are TRBV28 and TRBJ2-1; TRBD2 is a possible D gene (5 bases). The CDR3 consists of 12 residues. Per germline, CDR1 MDHEN and CDR2 SYDVKM. V was shortened by 8 bases and J by 15 bases, with 20 bases between the two germline ends. The variable domain in full, with the rest retrieved from reference TRBV28 and TRBJ2-1, is DVKVTQSSRYLVKRTGEKVFLECVQDMDHENMFWYRQDPGLGLRLIYFSYDVKMKEKGDIPEGYSVSREKKERFSLILESASTNQTSMYLCASSPDSYIGFFGPGTRLTVL.

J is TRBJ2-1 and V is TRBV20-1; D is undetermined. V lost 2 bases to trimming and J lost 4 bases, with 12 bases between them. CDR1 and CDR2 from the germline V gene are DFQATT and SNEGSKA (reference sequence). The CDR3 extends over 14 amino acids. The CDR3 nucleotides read TGCAGTGCTAGATCAACAGTGGGATACAATGAGCAGTTCTTC. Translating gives CSARSTVGYNEQFF.

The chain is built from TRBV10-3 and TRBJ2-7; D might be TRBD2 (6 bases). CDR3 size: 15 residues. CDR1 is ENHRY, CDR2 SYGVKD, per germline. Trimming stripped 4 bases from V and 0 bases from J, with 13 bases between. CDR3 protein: CAISGGEASSYEQYF. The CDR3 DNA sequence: TGTGCCATCAGTGGCGGGGAGGCCAGCTCCTACGAGCAGTACTTC.

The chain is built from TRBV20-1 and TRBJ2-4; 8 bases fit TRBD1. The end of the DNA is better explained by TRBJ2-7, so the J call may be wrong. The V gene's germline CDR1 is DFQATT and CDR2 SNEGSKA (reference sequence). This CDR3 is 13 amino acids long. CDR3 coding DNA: TGCAGTGCCGAGGGGACAGGTCCCTACGAGCAGTACTTC. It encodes CSAEGTGPYEQYF.

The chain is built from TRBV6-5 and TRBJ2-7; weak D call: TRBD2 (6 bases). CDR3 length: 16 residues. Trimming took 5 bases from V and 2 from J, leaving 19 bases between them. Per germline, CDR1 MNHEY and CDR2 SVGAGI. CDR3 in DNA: TGTGCCAGCAGTCATAGTTTCGGGGGTTTAACCTACGAGCAGTACTTC. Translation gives CASSHSFGGLTYEQYF.

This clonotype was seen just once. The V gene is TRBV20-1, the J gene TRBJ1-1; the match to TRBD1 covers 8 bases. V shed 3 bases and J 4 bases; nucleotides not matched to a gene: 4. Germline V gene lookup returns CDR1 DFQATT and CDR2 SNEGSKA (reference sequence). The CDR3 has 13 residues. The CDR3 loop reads CSARSTGGTEAFF. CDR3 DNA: TGCAGTGCTAGGTCTACAGGGGGCACTGAAGCTTTCTTT.

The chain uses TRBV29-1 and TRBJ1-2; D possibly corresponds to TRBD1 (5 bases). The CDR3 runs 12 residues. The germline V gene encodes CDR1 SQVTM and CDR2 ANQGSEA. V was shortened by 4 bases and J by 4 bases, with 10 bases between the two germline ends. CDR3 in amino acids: CSVGAQGYGYTF. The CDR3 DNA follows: TGCAGCGTTGGAGCCCAGGGCTATGGCTACACCTTC. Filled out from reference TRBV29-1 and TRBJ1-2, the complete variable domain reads SAVISQKPSRDICQRGTSLTIQCQVDSQVTMMFWYRQQPGQSLTLIATANQGSEATYESGFVIDKFPISRPNLTFSTLTVSNMSPEDSSIYLCSVGAQGYGYTFGSGTRLTVV.

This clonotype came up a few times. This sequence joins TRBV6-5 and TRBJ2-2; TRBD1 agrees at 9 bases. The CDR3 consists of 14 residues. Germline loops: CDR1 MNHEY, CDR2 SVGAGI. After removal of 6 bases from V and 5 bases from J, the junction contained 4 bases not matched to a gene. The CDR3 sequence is CASRIGQGTGELFF. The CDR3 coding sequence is TGTGCCAGCAGGATAGGACAGGGGACCGGGGAGCTGTTTTTT.

The CDR3 loop is CSAGLAGAKETQYF. The CDR3 DNA is TGCAGTGCCGGACTAGCGGGGGCTAAAGAGACCCAGTACTTC. This chain joins TRBV20-1 and TRBJ2-5; 13 nucleotides agree with TRBD2. Germline V gene data show CDR1 as DFQATT and CDR2 as SNEGSKA (reference sequence). Trimming took 6 bases from V and 3 from J; bases not matched to a gene: 4. This CDR3 has 14 residues.

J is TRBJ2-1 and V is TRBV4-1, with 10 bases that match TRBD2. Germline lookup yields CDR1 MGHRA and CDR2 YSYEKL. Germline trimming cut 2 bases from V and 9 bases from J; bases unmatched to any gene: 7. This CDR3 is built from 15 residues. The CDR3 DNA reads TGCGCCAGCAGCCAACTAGCGGGGGCGGGGAGTGAGCAGTTCTTC. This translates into CASSQLAGAGSEQFF.

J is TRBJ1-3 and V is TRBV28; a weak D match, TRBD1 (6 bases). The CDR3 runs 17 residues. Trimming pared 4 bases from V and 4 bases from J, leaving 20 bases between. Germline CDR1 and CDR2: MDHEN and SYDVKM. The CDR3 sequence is CASSSGQQISLGNTIYF. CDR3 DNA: TGTGCCAGCAGTTCCGGACAGCAGATAAGCCTCGGAAACACCATATATTTT.

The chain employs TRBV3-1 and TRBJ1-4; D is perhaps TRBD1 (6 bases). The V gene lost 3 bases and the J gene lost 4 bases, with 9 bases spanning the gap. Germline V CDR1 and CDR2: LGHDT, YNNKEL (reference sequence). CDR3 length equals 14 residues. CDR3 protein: CASSQGQSNEKLFF. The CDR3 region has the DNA TGTGCCAGCAGCCAGGGACAAAGTAATGAAAAACTGTTTTTT.

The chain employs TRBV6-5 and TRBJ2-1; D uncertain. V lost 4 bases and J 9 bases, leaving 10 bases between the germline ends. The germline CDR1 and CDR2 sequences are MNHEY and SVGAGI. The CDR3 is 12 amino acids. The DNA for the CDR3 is TGTGCCAGCAGTTCCGTACTCGGTGAGCAGTTCTTC. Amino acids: CASSSVLGEQFF.

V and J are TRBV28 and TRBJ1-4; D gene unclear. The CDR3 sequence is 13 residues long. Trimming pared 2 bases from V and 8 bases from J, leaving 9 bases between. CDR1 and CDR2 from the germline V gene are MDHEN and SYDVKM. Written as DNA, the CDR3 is TGTGCCAGCAGTTTACAGTGGAGGGAAAAACTGTTTTTT. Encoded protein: CASSLQWREKLFF.

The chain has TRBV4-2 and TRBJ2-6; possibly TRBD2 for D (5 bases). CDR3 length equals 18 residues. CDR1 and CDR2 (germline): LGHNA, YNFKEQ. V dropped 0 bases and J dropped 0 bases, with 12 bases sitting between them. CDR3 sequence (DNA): TGTGCCAGCAGCCAAGATTCTGGACTCAGCTCTGGGGCCAACGTCCTGACTTTC. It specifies CASSQDSGLSSGANVLTF.

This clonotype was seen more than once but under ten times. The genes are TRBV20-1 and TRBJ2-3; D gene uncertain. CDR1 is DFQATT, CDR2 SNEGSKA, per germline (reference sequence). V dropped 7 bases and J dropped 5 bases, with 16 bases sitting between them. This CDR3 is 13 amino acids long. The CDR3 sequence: CSDTNYLRDTQYF. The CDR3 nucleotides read TGCAGTGACACCAACTACCTTAGAGATACGCAGTATTTT.

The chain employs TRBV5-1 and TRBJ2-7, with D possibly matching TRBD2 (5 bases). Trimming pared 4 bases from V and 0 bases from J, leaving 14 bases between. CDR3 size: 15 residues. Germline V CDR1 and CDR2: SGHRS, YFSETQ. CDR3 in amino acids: CASSPEGRSSYEQYF. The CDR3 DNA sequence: TGCGCCAGCAGCCCCGAGGGCCGATCCTCCTACGAGCAGTACTTC. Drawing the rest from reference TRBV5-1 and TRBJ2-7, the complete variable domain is KAGVTQTPRYLIKTRGQQVTLSCSPISGHRSVSWYQQTPGQGLQFLFEYFSETQRNKGNFPGRFSGRQFSNSRSEMNVSTLELGDSALYLCASSPEGRSSYEQYFGPGTRLTVT.

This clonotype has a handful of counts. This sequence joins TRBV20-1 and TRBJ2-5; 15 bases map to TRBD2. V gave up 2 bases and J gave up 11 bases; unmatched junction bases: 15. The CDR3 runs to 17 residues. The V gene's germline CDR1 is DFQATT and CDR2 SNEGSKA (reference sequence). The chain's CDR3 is CSARTLRTSGGADEQYF. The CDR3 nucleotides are TGCAGTGCTAGAACCCTCCGGACTAGCGGGGGGGCGGATGAGCAGTACTTC.

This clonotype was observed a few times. Here the CDR3 reads CASSLMGEQFF. CDR3 coding DNA: TGTGCCAGCAGCTTAATGGGCGAGCAGTTCTTC. V gene TRBV7-2 combines with J gene TRBJ2-1; D is unresolved. Germline lookup yields CDR1 SGHTA and CDR2 FQGNSA. Trimming took 2 bases from V and 10 from J, leaving 6 bases between them. The CDR3 has 11 amino acids.

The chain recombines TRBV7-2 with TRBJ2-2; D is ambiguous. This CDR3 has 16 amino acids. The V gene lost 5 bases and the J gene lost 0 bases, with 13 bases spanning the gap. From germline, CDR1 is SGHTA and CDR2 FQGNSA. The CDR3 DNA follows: TGTGCCAGCAGCCCTAGGCCCGTAACGAACACCGGGGAGCTGTTTTTT. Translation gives CASSPRPVTNTGELFF.